A selection of T cell receptor beta chains follows, all from one sample in a study of shared clonotypes between healthy human individuals. Measured with immunoSEQ multiplex PCR; TCRdb has only the in-frame clones, and not every one. The sample consists of hundreds of thousands of clones, about 74% of them appearing once. Sequencing input: memory CD4+ T cells sorted from blood. These receptors were collected from a woman in her 30s in good health. Both conserved end residues are part of each CDR3. D genes are given only for firm matches. Part of the rows lack a size; the others show once, few, many or a class for expanded clones.

D gene: -; V gene: TRBV2; J gene: TRBJ2-1; clone size: -; CDR3 DNA: TGTGCCAGCAAAGGGACGCAGGGGGGTGAGCAGTTCTTC; CDR3 protein: CASKGTQGGEQFF
D gene: -; V gene: TRBV15; J gene: TRBJ2-7; clone size: -; CDR3 DNA: TGTGCCACCAGCAGAGATCCTCTTTCCGGGTACGAGCAGTACTTC; CDR3 protein: CATSRDPLSGYEQYF
D gene: -; V gene: TRBV30; J gene: TRBJ1-4; clone size: -; CDR3 DNA: TGTGCCTGGAGTGAGACGGCGGGTATTGAAAAACTGTTTTTT; CDR3 protein: CAWSETAGIEKLFF
D gene: TRBD1; V gene: TRBV28; J gene: TRBJ2-3; clone size: -; CDR3 DNA: TGTGCCAGCAGTTCACAGACAGGGACAGAGGATACGCAGTATTTT; CDR3 protein: CASSSQTGTEDTQYF
D gene: -; V gene: TRBV6-6; J gene: TRBJ2-2; clone size: once; CDR3 DNA: TGTGCCAGCACCACCCAGAATCCCGGGGAGCTGTTTTTT; CDR3 protein: CASTTQNPGELFF
D gene: -; V gene: TRBV2; J gene: TRBJ2-7; clone size: -; CDR3 DNA: TGTGCCAGCAGCCGGGACTTGAACGAGCAGTACTTC; CDR3 protein: CASSRDLNEQYF
D gene: -; V gene: TRBV11-1; J gene: TRBJ2-2; clone size: -; CDR3 DNA: TGTGCCAGCAGCGGGGGCTCCACAGGAGGGGCCGGGGAGCTGTTTTTT; CDR3 protein: CASSGGSTGGAGELFF
D gene: TRBD1; V gene: TRBV4-1; J gene: TRBJ2-2; clone size: once; CDR3 DNA: TGCGCCAGCAGCCAGAGAAGACAGGGAAACACCGGGGAGCTGTTTTTT; CDR3 protein: CASSQRRQGNTGELFF
D gene: TRBD2; V gene: TRBV18; J gene: TRBJ2-1; clone size: -; CDR3 DNA: TGTGCCAGCTCACTTCTAGCGGGTAACTCCTACAATGAGCAGTTCTTC; CDR3 protein: CASSLLAGNSYNEQFF
D gene: -; V gene: TRBV6-5; J gene: TRBJ1-1; clone size: few; CDR3 DNA: TGTGCCAGCAGTTACGACAGATCGAACACTGAAGCTTTCTTT; CDR3 protein: CASSYDRSNTEAFF
D gene: TRBD2; V gene: TRBV9; J gene: TRBJ2-1; clone size: few; CDR3 DNA: TGTGCCAGCAGCGTAAGAGCGGGAGCCCATGAGCAGTTCTTC; CDR3 protein: CASSVRAGAHEQFF
D gene: -; V gene: TRBV28; J gene: TRBJ2-3; clone size: -; CDR3 DNA: TGTGCCAGCAGTTTAAAGGGCACAGATACGCAGTATTTT; CDR3 protein: CASSLKGTDTQYF
D gene: -; V gene: TRBV7-3; J gene: TRBJ2-7; clone size: once; CDR3 DNA: TGTGCCAGCAGCTTAGGGCAGGAGTCCTACGAGCAGTACTTC; CDR3 protein: CASSLGQESYEQYF
D gene: -; V gene: TRBV6-5; J gene: TRBJ1-2; clone size: -; CDR3 DNA: TGTGCCAGCAGTTCGTCCGGGCAAAATAGGGGTGGCTACACCTTC; CDR3 protein: CASSSSGQNRGGYTF
D gene: TRBD1; V gene: TRBV7-8; J gene: TRBJ1-4; clone size: -; CDR3 DNA: TGTGCCAGCAGCCCCTCGGACAGGAATGAAAAACTGTTTTTT; CDR3 protein: CASSPSDRNEKLFF
D gene: -; V gene: TRBV5-1; J gene: TRBJ2-3; clone size: few; CDR3 DNA: TGCGCCAGCAGCTTGGAACTCGCGGCGGGCACAGATACGCAGTATTTT; CDR3 protein: CASSLELAAGTDTQYF
D gene: -; V gene: TRBV28; J gene: TRBJ1-4; clone size: -; CDR3 DNA: TGTGCCAGCAGGATTTCAACAGGGAGACTTCATGAAAAACTGTTTTTT; CDR3 protein: CASRISTGRLHEKLFF
D gene: -; V gene: TRBV6-1; J gene: TRBJ1-2; clone size: -; CDR3 DNA: TGTGCCAGCAGTGAGGCGGTTAGTCCTAACTATGGCTACACCTTC; CDR3 protein: CASSEAVSPNYGYTF
D gene: TRBD1; V gene: TRBV9; J gene: TRBJ1-2; clone size: -; CDR3 DNA: TGTGCCAGCAGCGTAGACCCTGGACAGGGAGATGGCTACACCTTC; CDR3 protein: CASSVDPGQGDGYTF
D gene: -; V gene: TRBV28; J gene: TRBJ1-2; clone size: once; CDR3 DNA: TGTGCCAGCAGTTTAGGACCCGGGACCTGGGACTATGGCTACACCTTC; CDR3 protein: CASSLGPGTWDYGYTF
D gene: TRBD2; V gene: TRBV4-1; J gene: TRBJ2-1; clone size: -; CDR3 DNA: TGCGCCAGCAGCCTTAGCGGGTTCTACAATGAGCAGTTCTTC; CDR3 protein: CASSLSGFYNEQFF
D gene: -; V gene: TRBV9; J gene: TRBJ1-1; clone size: -; CDR3 DNA: TGTGCCAGCAGCGCCTTCAGAGCGAACACTGAAGCTTTCTTT; CDR3 protein: CASSAFRANTEAFF
D gene: -; V gene: TRBV11-2; J gene: TRBJ1-2; clone size: -; CDR3 DNA: TGTGCCAGCAGCTTAGACTCGGACTATGGCTACACCTTC; CDR3 protein: CASSLDSDYGYTF
D gene: TRBD2; V gene: TRBV5-4; J gene: TRBJ2-3; clone size: -; CDR3 DNA: TGTGCCAGCAGCTGGGGACTAGCGGTGTTAACTAGCACAGATACGCAGTATTTT; CDR3 protein: CASSWGLAVLTSTDTQYF
D gene: -; V gene: TRBV6-6; J gene: TRBJ2-5; clone size: -; CDR3 DNA: TGTGCCAGCACAAGGACAAAGGCGCACTATGAGGAGACCCAGTACTTC; CDR3 protein: CASTRTKAHYEETQYF
D gene: -; V gene: TRBV2; J gene: TRBJ2-5; clone size: -; CDR3 DNA: TGTGCCAGCAACTGGGGCCAAGAGACCCAGTACTTC; CDR3 protein: CASNWGQETQYF
D gene: -; V gene: TRBV28; J gene: TRBJ1-5; clone size: -; CDR3 DNA: TGTGCCAGCAGCCCAGGGGTTCCGAATCAGCCCCAGCATTTT; CDR3 protein: CASSPGVPNQPQHF
D gene: TRBD2; V gene: TRBV9; J gene: TRBJ2-5; clone size: -; CDR3 DNA: TGTGCCAGCAGCGCTGGACTAGCGGGAGCAGAGACCCAGTACTTC; CDR3 protein: CASSAGLAGAETQYF
D gene: -; V gene: TRBV9; J gene: TRBJ2-7; clone size: -; CDR3 DNA: TGTGCCAGCAGCGTAGCCCCCGCAGGTGAGCAGTACTTC; CDR3 protein: CASSVAPAGEQYF
D gene: -; V gene: TRBV5-6; J gene: TRBJ2-1; clone size: -; CDR3 DNA: TGTGCCAGCAGCTTGGCATCGGTGAGTGAGCAGTTCTTC; CDR3 protein: CASSLASVSEQFF
D gene: TRBD2; V gene: TRBV2; J gene: TRBJ2-2; clone size: -; CDR3 DNA: TGTGCCAGCAGTGTTCAGCTAGCGGGAGTTACCGGGGAGCTGTTTTTT; CDR3 protein: CASSVQLAGVTGELFF
D gene: -; V gene: TRBV4-2; J gene: TRBJ1-1; clone size: -; CDR3 DNA: TGTGCCAGCAGCCACTCAGGCATTACTGAAGCTTTCTTT; CDR3 protein: CASSHSGITEAFF
D gene: -; V gene: TRBV6-1; J gene: TRBJ1-5; clone size: -; CDR3 DNA: TGTGCCAGCAGTGAGGGTTTTCAGCCCCAGCATTTT; CDR3 protein: CASSEGFQPQHF
D gene: -; V gene: TRBV6-1; J gene: TRBJ2-7; clone size: -; CDR3 DNA: TGTGCGGCAGCGACTAACTACGAGCAGTACTTC; CDR3 protein: CAAATNYEQYF
D gene: TRBD1; V gene: TRBV5-1; J gene: TRBJ2-7; clone size: -; CDR3 DNA: TGCGCCAGCAGCCTGGGACAGGGAAATTTCAACGAGCAGTACTTC; CDR3 protein: CASSLGQGNFNEQYF
D gene: TRBD1; V gene: TRBV28; J gene: TRBJ2-7; clone size: -; CDR3 DNA: TGTGCCAGCACCACAAAGGGACAGGGGGCTTACGAGCAGTACTTC; CDR3 protein: CASTTKGQGAYEQYF
D gene: -; V gene: TRBV10-3; J gene: TRBJ1-1; clone size: -; CDR3 DNA: TGTGCCATCAGTGAGTCGATCCCAAGAGAGACTGAAGCTTTCTTT; CDR3 protein: CAISESIPRETEAFF
D gene: TRBD1; V gene: TRBV5-1; J gene: TRBJ1-1; clone size: -; CDR3 DNA: TGCGCCAGCAGCTCAGACAGGGTGAACGCTGAAGCTTTCTTT; CDR3 protein: CASSSDRVNAEAFF
D gene: -; V gene: TRBV30; J gene: TRBJ1-1; clone size: many; CDR3 DNA: TGTGCCTGGAGTTTCGTGACAGGACGTGCGAACACTGAAGCTTTCTTT; CDR3 protein: CAWSFVTGRANTEAFF
D gene: -; V gene: TRBV6-5; J gene: TRBJ2-2; clone size: once; CDR3 DNA: TGTGCCAGCAGTTATTGGGTGTCCTCGAACACCGGGGAGCTGTTTTTT; CDR3 protein: CASSYWVSSNTGELFF
D gene: -; V gene: TRBV27; J gene: TRBJ2-7; clone size: once; CDR3 DNA: TGTGCCAGCACTCTACCATGCCCCCCGGGACCGAAGATCTACGAGCAGTACTTC; CDR3 protein: CASTLPCPPGPKIYEQYF
D gene: -; V gene: TRBV5-1; J gene: TRBJ2-2; clone size: -; CDR3 DNA: TGCGCCAGCGGACAAGCGAACACCGGGGAGCTGTTTTTT; CDR3 protein: CASGQANTGELFF
D gene: TRBD1; V gene: TRBV6-6; J gene: TRBJ1-1; clone size: -; CDR3 DNA: TGTGCCAGCAGTCATGACAGGGGGCGTAGGACTGAAGCTTTCTTT; CDR3 protein: CASSHDRGRRTEAFF
D gene: TRBD1; V gene: TRBV28; J gene: TRBJ2-7; clone size: -; CDR3 DNA: TGTGCCAGCAGGCTTTTATCCGGGACAGGGTTGAGGGAGCAGTACTTC; CDR3 protein: CASRLLSGTGLREQYF
D gene: TRBD2; V gene: TRBV29-1; J gene: TRBJ2-3; clone size: -; CDR3 DNA: TGCAGCGTTGAAGATCTGGGCGGGGGGTCGGTAGATACGCAGTATTTT; CDR3 protein: CSVEDLGGGSVDTQYF
D gene: -; V gene: TRBV5-1; J gene: TRBJ1-1; clone size: -; CDR3 DNA: TGCGCCAGCAGCCCAGACTACACTGAAGCTTTCTTT; CDR3 protein: CASSPDYTEAFF
D gene: TRBD2; V gene: TRBV11-2; J gene: TRBJ2-1; clone size: -; CDR3 DNA: TGTGCCAGCAGCCCTAATATAGCGGGAGGGCCCTACAATGAGCAGTTCTTC; CDR3 protein: CASSPNIAGGPYNEQFF